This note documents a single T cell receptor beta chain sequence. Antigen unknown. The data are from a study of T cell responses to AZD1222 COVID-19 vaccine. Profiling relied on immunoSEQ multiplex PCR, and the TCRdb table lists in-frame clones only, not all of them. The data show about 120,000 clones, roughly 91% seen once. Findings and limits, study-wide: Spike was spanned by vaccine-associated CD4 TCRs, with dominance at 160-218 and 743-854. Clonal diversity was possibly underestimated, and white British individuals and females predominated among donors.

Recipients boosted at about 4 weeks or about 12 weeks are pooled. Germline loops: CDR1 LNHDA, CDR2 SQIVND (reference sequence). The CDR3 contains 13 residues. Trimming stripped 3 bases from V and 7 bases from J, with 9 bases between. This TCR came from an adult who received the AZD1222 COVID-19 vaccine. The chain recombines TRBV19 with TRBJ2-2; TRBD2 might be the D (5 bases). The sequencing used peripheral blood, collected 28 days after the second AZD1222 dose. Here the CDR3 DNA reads TGTGCCAGTAGTATTGGCGGAGGCGGGGAGCTGTTTTTT. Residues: CASSIGGGGELFF.